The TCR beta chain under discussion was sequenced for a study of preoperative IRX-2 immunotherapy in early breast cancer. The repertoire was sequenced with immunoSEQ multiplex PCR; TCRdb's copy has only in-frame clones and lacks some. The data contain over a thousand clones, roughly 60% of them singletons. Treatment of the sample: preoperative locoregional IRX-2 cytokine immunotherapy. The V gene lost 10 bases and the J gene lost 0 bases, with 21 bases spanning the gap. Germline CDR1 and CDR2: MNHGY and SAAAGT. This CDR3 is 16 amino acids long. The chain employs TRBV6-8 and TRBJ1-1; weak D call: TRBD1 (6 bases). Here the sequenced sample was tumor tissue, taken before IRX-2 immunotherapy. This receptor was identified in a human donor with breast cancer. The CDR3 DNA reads TGTGCCATCAGCCCCGGACAGTGGGGCATGAACACTGAAGCTTTCTTT. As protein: CAISPGQWGMNTEAFF.